This T cell receptor beta chain originates from a study of blood T cell repertoires in COVID-19. Study information: Italy, Spain and the United States were the sources of the convalescent and acute COVID-19 samples. The analysed material was cDNA or gDNA that came from T cells, B-cell-depleted T cells, or PBMCs.

Study processing details: Researchers report that nucleated cell counts were estimated from reference gene primer amplification. The data were produced by immunoSEQ multiplex PCR, yet TCRdb's version contains in-frame clones alone and is incomplete. Clone size and V and J calls were adopted from that table, with D and trimming inferred from the DNA. The table lists about 160,000 clones, around 84% of them singletons. Deletions cut 4 bases from V and 5 bases from J, with 23 bases between. CDR3 size: 17 residues. The V gene's germline CDR1 is LGHNA and CDR2 YNFKEQ. This chain links TRBV4-2 with TRBJ1-1; maybe TRBD1 (5 bases). The TCR originated in a human donor with acute or convalescent COVID-19. The donor label of this sample is uncertain. The material sequenced was peripheral blood. CDR3 nucleotides: TGTGCCAGCAGCCCTTACTCAGGGCCGGGGGAGAGGACTGAAGCTTTCTTT. The encoded protein is CASSPYSGPGERTEAFF.